The present entry profiles one T cell receptor (beta chain) with its context. The data derive from a study of control samples from healthy donors and cancer patients. Germline V lookup: CDR1 GTSNPN, CDR2 SVGIG (reference sequence). This CDR3 has 13 residues. Trimming took off 3 bases at V and 6 bases at J, with 15 bases between the two ends. Generated by immunoSEQ multiplex PCR, the TCRdb table keeps only in-frame clones and is missing some. The data hold roughly 130,000 clones, with 91% observed a single time. Sequences were obtained from blood. This clonotype was obtained from a man aged 18 to 29 in good health. This chain links TRBV30 with TRBJ2-7; D remains ambiguous. The CDR3 region has the DNA TGTGCCTGGAGCCAAATGCCTCGAGGCGAGCAGTACTTC. This encodes CAWSQMPRGEQYF.